The 30 T cell receptor beta chains below come from one sample, sequenced in a study of cytomegalovirus exposure and HLA in healthy donors. The PCR ran on 60 Vbeta and 13 Jbeta primers. Libraries were prepared by immunoSEQ multiplex PCR; TCRdb keeps only in-frame clonotypes and omits some of them. The table has 150,000 to 200,000 clones, just under 80% seen once; the top ten hold approximately 2.6%. The sequencing sample was made of PBMCs. All receptors come from a female donor in good health and CMV-seronegative.

The rearrangement uses TRBV9 and TRBJ1-2; D is perhaps TRBD1 (6 bases). Germline CDR1 and CDR2: SGDLS and YYNGEE. Between the trimmed V and J ends, which lost 0 bases and 1 base, there was a span of 13 bases. The CDR3 contains 16 residues. The CDR3 DNA reads as TGTGCCAGCAGCGTAGATTTGTCAGGGGATAACTATGGCTACACCTTC. Amino acids: CASSVDLSGDNYGYTF.

The rearrangement uses TRBV5-6 and TRBJ2-7; D is undetermined. V lost 4 bases, J lost 2 bases, and 10 bases lay in between. In germline, CDR1 is SGHDT, CDR2 YYEEEE. The CDR3 runs to 13 residues. DNA of the CDR3: TGTGCCAGCAGCCTGGACGGTACCTACGAGCAGTACTTC. Translating it yields CASSLDGTYEQYF.

V is TRBV9 and J is TRBJ2-1, with 10 bases identical to TRBD1. Germline V gene data show CDR1 as SGDLS and CDR2 as YYNGEE. Unmatched junction bases numbered 11, after V lost 4 bases and J lost 7 bases. This CDR3 is 16 amino acids long. CDR3 in DNA: TGTGCCAGCAGCCTCGCCCGGGACAGGGGTAGAAATGAGCAGTTCTTC. As protein: CASSLARDRGRNEQFF.

CDR3 sequence: CASSFSETQYF. DNA for the CDR3: TGTGCCAGCAGCTTCTCGGAGACCCAGTACTTC. The rearrangement joins TRBV7-9 to TRBJ2-5; no definite D call. CDR1 and CDR2 from the germline V gene are SEHNR and FQNEAQ (reference sequence). The germline V and J ends were trimmed by 3 bases and 5 bases, with 4 bases remaining between them. The CDR3 runs to 11 residues.

The chain employs TRBV30 and TRBJ1-1; D possibly corresponds to TRBD1 (6 bases). CDR3 length: 14 amino acids. The V end lost 3 bases, the J end lost 2 bases, and 13 bases lay between the germline ends. Germline V lookup: CDR1 GTSNPN, CDR2 SVGIG (reference sequence). DNA for the CDR3: TGTGCCTGGAGCCAACAGGGATCTAACACTGAAGCTTTCTTT. Translated, it gives CAWSQQGSNTEAFF. Full variable domain (remainder filled in from reference TRBV30 and TRBJ1-1): SQTIHQWPATLVQPVGSPLSLECTVEGTSNPNLYWYRQAAGRGLQLLFYSVGIGQISSEVPQNLSASRPQDRQFILSSKKLLLSDSGFYLCAWSQQGSNTEAFFGQGTRLTVV.

This clone was seen a few times. The chain combines TRBV6-1 with TRBJ1-2; perhaps TRBD1 as D (6 bases). Trimming stripped 2 bases from V and 8 bases from J, with 12 bases between. The CDR3 length is 13 residues. Germline V gene sequence: CDR1 MNHNS, CDR2 SASEGT. CDR3 DNA sequence: TGTGCCAGCAGTGAATTCTGGGGGCGAGGCTACACCTTC. The encoded protein is CASSEFWGRGYTF.

The chain has TRBV20-1 and TRBJ2-4; TRBD2 is a possible D gene (6 bases). Germline CDR1 is DFQATT and CDR2 is SNEGSKA (reference sequence). Deletions cut 5 bases from V and 9 bases from J, with 11 bases between. This CDR3 region has 11 residues. The CDR3 spells CSAPLAGIQYF. The CDR3 DNA follows: TGCAGTGCTCCACTAGCCGGCATTCAGTACTTC.

The V gene is TRBV4-2, the J gene TRBJ2-7, with D perhaps TRBD2 (6 bases). The germline gives CDR1 LGHNA, CDR2 YNFKEQ. The CDR3 is 13 amino acids. Trimming stripped 6 bases from V and 5 bases from J, with 14 bases between. As DNA, the CDR3 is TGTGCCAGCAGTTCCAGGAGGGGCGACGAGCAGTACTTC. This encodes CASSSRRGDEQYF.

The CDR3 DNA reads as TGTGCCAGCAGTCTAAATCACCTTGGGGCAGGGTTGGATACGCAGTATTTT. Amino acid sequence: CASSLNHLGAGLDTQYF. The chain combines TRBV27 with TRBJ2-3; perhaps TRBD1 as D (5 bases). In germline, CDR1 is MNHEY, CDR2 SMNVEV (reference sequence). V dropped 5 bases and J dropped 6 bases, with 24 bases sitting between them. This CDR3 comprises 17 residues.

This chain uses TRBV19 with TRBJ1-2; 7 bases fit TRBD1. The CDR3 is 14 amino acids. J was trimmed by 6 bases and V by 3 bases; bases with no gene match: 7. The V gene's germline CDR1 is LNHDA and CDR2 SQIVND (reference sequence). CDR3 sequence (DNA): TGTGCCAGTAGTATTAAGGGGACAGTCGATGGCTACACCTTC. It specifies CASSIKGTVDGYTF.

V gene TRBV6-5 combines with J gene TRBJ2-7, with D maybe TRBD2 (6 bases). The CDR3 sequence is 13 residues long. Trimming shortened V by 6 bases and J by 6 bases, and 15 bases separated the two germline ends. Germline V gene sequence: CDR1 MNHEY, CDR2 SVGAGI. CDR3 nucleotides: TGTGCCAGCAGCACCGGGAGTAGGGGCGAGCAGTACTTC. Translated, it gives CASSTGSRGEQYF.

This clone was detected a few times. This rearrangement joins TRBV7-9 to TRBJ2-7; tentative D call: TRBD1 (5 bases). Per germline, CDR1 SEHNR and CDR2 FQNEAQ (reference sequence). The CDR3 loop spans 13 amino acids. V was shortened by 3 bases and J by 2 bases, with 8 bases between the two germline ends. The CDR3: CASSFRQTYEQYF. The CDR3 nucleotides are TGTGCCAGCAGCTTCAGACAGACCTACGAGCAGTACTTC.

The chain carries TRBV15 and TRBJ2-1, with 11 positions matching TRBD2. The V and J ends lost 5 bases and 8 bases, in that order; junction bases with no gene match: 17. From germline, CDR1 is LNHNV and CDR2 YYDKDF (reference sequence). This CDR3 has 18 amino acids. The CDR3 loop reads CATSGGIDSGRALYEQFF. In DNA, the CDR3 is TGTGCCACCAGCGGGGGGATCGATAGCGGGAGGGCCCTATATGAGCAGTTCTTC.

The CDR3, as DNA: TGTGCCAGCAGTCCCCAAGGGGCGGGAGGAGCGGGGGAGCAGTTCTTC. As protein: CASSPQGAGGAGEQFF. The chain carries TRBV27 and TRBJ2-1; 8 bases match TRBD2. V trimming: 5 bases; J trimming: 10 bases; junction bases outside the gene matches: 16. The germline gives CDR1 MNHEY, CDR2 SMNVEV (reference sequence). This CDR3 contains 16 residues.

V usage is TRBV5-8 and J usage is TRBJ2-2, with TRBD1 identical over 11 bases. With 8 bases clipped from V and 4 bases from J, the junction kept 7 bases outside the gene matches. Germline assignment: CDR1 SGHTS and CDR2 YDEGEE. The CDR3 covers 15 residues. CDR3 loop: CASPAGTGGTGELFF. CDR3 in DNA: TGTGCCAGTCCCGCCGGGACAGGGGGCACCGGGGAGCTGTTTTTT.

The table lists this clone with a count of one. The chain combines TRBV5-5 with TRBJ2-3, with 8 bases that match TRBD1. The germline CDR1 and CDR2 sequences are SGHKS and YYEKEE (reference sequence). J was trimmed by 0 bases and V by 4 bases; bases with no gene match: 4. The CDR3 loop spans 15 amino acids. The CDR3, as DNA: TGTGCCAGCAGCGCCGGGACAGGAAGCACAGATACGCAGTATTTT. Its translation is CASSAGTGSTDTQYF.

This chain connects TRBV6-1 to TRBJ2-1, with 7 positions matching TRBD2. CDR3 size: 17 residues. Per the germline V gene, CDR1 is MNHNS and CDR2 is SASEGT. V dropped 2 bases and J dropped 2; count of bases not matched to a gene: 9. CDR3 DNA: TGTGCCAGCAGTGAAACCCTGGCGGGAGTCCCCTACAATGAGCAGTTCTTC. It codes for CASSETLAGVPYNEQFF.

The chain carries TRBV4-1 and TRBJ2-1, with TRBD2 as a possible D gene (6 bases). The CDR3 has 15 amino acids. V lost 3 bases to trimming and J lost 8 bases, with 17 bases between them. Germline CDR1 is MGHRA and CDR2 is YSYEKL. For the CDR3, the DNA is TGCGCCAGCAGCCAGGGACTCCCTAGGTGGGATGAGCAGTTCTTC. This codes for CASSQGLPRWDEQFF.

The chain joins TRBV7-9 to TRBJ2-3; D may be TRBD2 (6 bases). Germline CDR1 is SEHNR and CDR2 is FQNEAQ (reference sequence). The V gene lost 5 bases and the J gene lost 0 bases, with 9 bases spanning the gap. This CDR3 region has 14 residues. The CDR3 nucleotides read TGTGCCAGCAGCCCGGGACTGAGCACAGATACGCAGTATTTT. Translated, it gives CASSPGLSTDTQYF. The full variable domain, its missing parts supplied by reference TRBV7-9 and TRBJ2-3, is DTGVSQNPRHKITKRGQNVTFRCDPISEHNRLYWYRQTLGQGPEFLTYFQNEAQLEKSRLLSDRFSAERPKGSFSTLEIQRTEQGDSAMYLCASSPGLSTDTQYFGPGTRLTVL.

The V call is TRBV19, the J call TRBJ1-2, with 9 nucleotides matching TRBD1. From germline, CDR1 is LNHDA and CDR2 SQIVND (reference sequence). This CDR3 has 16 amino acids. With 5 bases clipped from V and 3 bases from J, the junction kept 10 bases outside the gene matches. The DNA for the CDR3 is TGTGCCAGTAGTGCAAGGCCGGGACAGGGCGACTATGGCTACACCTTC. It encodes CASSARPGQGDYGYTF.

The chain recombines TRBV25-1 with TRBJ2-7; 7 bases align to TRBD1. CDR1 is MGHDK, CDR2 SYGVNS, per germline. Trimming cost V 6 bases and J 6 bases; bases outside gene matches: 8. The CDR3 runs to 13 residues. For the CDR3, the DNA is TGTGCCAGCAGGGATCGGCCAGGGGGCGAGCAGTACTTC. It specifies CASRDRPGGEQYF.

This clone was counted a few times. Here the CDR3 reads CASSVLGGTGGTEAFF. CDR3 sequence (DNA): TGTGCCAGTAGTGTATTGGGAGGGACAGGAGGTACTGAAGCTTTCTTT. The V and J genes are TRBV19 and TRBJ1-1, with 8 bases fitting TRBD1. CDR1 and CDR2 from the germline V gene are LNHDA and SQIVND (reference sequence). The CDR3 is 16 amino acids. V lost 5 bases to trimming and J lost 5 bases; unmatched junction nucleotides: 13.

The V gene is TRBV5-1, the J gene TRBJ2-1; D is uncertain. V was shortened by 0 bases and J by 6 bases, with 13 bases between the two germline ends. Germline loops: CDR1 SGHRS, CDR2 YFSETQ. This CDR3 has 15 residues. The CDR3 DNA follows: TGCGCCAGCAGCTTGGCTAACAGTTACGGCAATGAGCAGTTCTTC. Translation: CASSLANSYGNEQFF.

The CDR3 loop reads CASGGGTKNYNEQFF. DNA for the CDR3: TGTGCCAGCGGGGGGGGGACTAAGAACTACAATGAGCAGTTCTTC. V and J are TRBV2 and TRBJ2-1, with 7 bases identical to TRBD2. CDR3 size: 15 residues. Germline CDR1 and CDR2: SNHLY and FYNNEI. The V segment lost 8 bases and the J segment 3 bases; nucleotides outside the gene matches: 10.

This chain joins TRBV11-2 and TRBJ2-7; TRBD1 aligns across 8 bases. The CDR3 consists of 14 residues. Trimming took 5 bases from V and 5 from J; bases not matched to a gene: 8. Germline V gene lookup returns CDR1 SGHAT and CDR2 FQNNGV. CDR3 residues: CASSPLDRAHEQYF. The CDR3, as DNA: TGTGCCAGCAGCCCATTGGACAGGGCCCACGAGCAGTACTTC.

The rearrangement links TRBV5-4 to TRBJ2-7; 11 bases match TRBD1. The germline V gene has CDR1 SGHNT and CDR2 YYREEE (reference sequence). J lost 5 bases, V lost 4 bases, and 11 bases had no gene match. The CDR3 sequence is 16 residues long. The CDR3 DNA is TGTGCCAGCAGCCAAGGTCCAGGACAGGGGGCAAACGAGCAGTACTTC. It is translated as CASSQGPGQGANEQYF.

V gene TRBV11-2 combines with J gene TRBJ1-1; 7 bases align to TRBD1. The germline V gene encodes CDR1 SGHAT and CDR2 FQNNGV. CDR3 length: 13 amino acids. With 3 bases clipped from V and 8 bases from J, the junction kept 6 bases outside the gene matches. The DNA for the CDR3 is TGTGCCAGCAGCTTGGCAGGGGGTGCGGAAGCTTTCTTT. Amino acid sequence: CASSLAGGAEAFF. Drawing the rest from reference TRBV11-2 and TRBJ1-1, the complete variable domain is EAGVAQSPRYKIIEKRQSVAFWCNPISGHATLYWYQQILGQGPKLLIQFQNNGVVDDSQLPKDRFSAERLKGVDSTLKIQPAKLEDSAVYLCASSLAGGAEAFFGQGTRLTVV.

The gene calls are TRBV9 and TRBJ2-5; 9 bases line up with TRBD1. J was trimmed by 3 bases and V by 2 bases; bases with no gene match: 5. Germline-derived CDR1 and CDR2 are SGDLS and YYNGEE. The CDR3 runs to 15 residues. The DNA for the CDR3 is TGTGCCAGCAGCGTGGAACAGGGGGCGGAAGAGACCCAGTACTTC. Protein: CASSVEQGAEETQYF.

The chain employs TRBV28 and TRBJ1-2; 8 nucleotides line up with TRBD1. Germline loops: CDR1 MDHEN, CDR2 SYDVKM. There are 16 residues in the CDR3. V was clipped by 6 bases and J by 2 bases; unmatched bases: 11. The CDR3 region has the DNA TGTGCCAGCAGCAATCAAGGACAGGGCGCCAACTATGGCTACACCTTC. Amino acid sequence: CASSNQGQGANYGYTF.

This clone occurred once. V usage is TRBV6-5 and J usage is TRBJ1-1; D is unresolved. V lost 0 bases and J 4 bases, leaving 12 bases between the germline ends. Looked up from germline, CDR1 is MNHEY and CDR2 is SVGAGI. The CDR3 loop spans 15 amino acids. The CDR3 DNA sequence: TGTGCCAGCAGTTACTCAGAGGGAGTAGGCACTGAAGCTTTCTTT. Amino acid sequence: CASSYSEGVGTEAFF.